This T cell receptor beta chain emerged from a study of CD8 T cells in ankylosing spondylitis. Study-wide results and limits: For ankylosing spondylitis blood, a TCR beta motif of 7 or 8 highly homologous variants appeared characteristic.

This clonotype was counted between two and nine times. Its antigen is not identified. TCRdb re-called the 5' RACE reads with MiXCR, one entry per CDR3 protein. The table lists 700,000 or so distinct CDR3 sequences, 15% to 20% of them singletons. V gave up 2 bases and J gave up 6 bases; unmatched junction bases: 2. The CDR3 has 14 residues. Germline loops: CDR1 SGHVS, CDR2 FQNEAQ. The chain recombines TRBV7-8 with TRBJ2-1; 9 nucleotides line up with TRBD2. This TCR was sampled from a male donor with ankylosing spondylitis. The sequenced sample was blood, either unsorted or a sorted T cell fraction (not recorded which). The CDR3 region is CASSLLAGTNEQFF. In DNA, the CDR3 is TGTGCCAGCAGCTTACTAGCGGGAACCAATGAGCAGTTCTTC.